This TCR beta chain was sequenced during a study of identical twins listed by TCRdb under 2016. Turning to the overall study: To test whether fetal clonotypes persist, the study used deep sequencing on TCR alpha and beta repertoires from monozygotic twins, unrelated adults of various ages, and cord blood. Replicate twin experiments were performed at different times using different library preparation protocols to rule out contamination.

The library was generated by 5' RACE. Sequencing took place on an Illumina HiSeq 2000. Template switching introduced a universal primer binding site; the final cDNA contained a unique molecular identifier, enabling accurate counting of TCR cDNA molecules. Specific primers in the conserved constant-segment region were used to synthesize first-strand cDNA for the TCR alpha and beta chains. To control for contamination, every cDNA library carried two barcodes: a SMART-Mk sample barcode plus Illumina barcodes. TruSeq adapter sequences, together with Illumina sample barcodes, were added in two successive PCR steps. The Illumina HiSeq platform was used with custom primers to sequence TCR alpha and beta cDNA libraries. As for the original processing: Raw reads were processed with MiGEC to extract unique molecular identifiers, and MiXCR was used to determine CDR3 positions. For each individual, recombination models were inferred using an EM algorithm with the repgenHMM and IGoR tools. The analysis of shared clonotypes was done with the tcR package in R, with sharing normalized by the product of cloneset sizes. To study raw recombination without the effects of thymic and clonal selection, out-of-frame nonproductive sequences were analyzed. The public reads were quality trimmed at Q25 with fastp and then assembled into clones with MiXCR by TCRdb, keeping productive beta chains. Each CDR3 protein appears once, grouped with its most common genes and DNA. The V and J calls follow TCRdb's processing rather than the paper's. This sample is represented by roughly 1,500,000 distinct CDR3 sequences; about 32% of them were singletons. The top ten hold under 0.35% of the sample.

Study-wide conclusions, independent of this receptor: Invariant T cells such as MAIT and iNKT could partly confound zero-insertion analyses, though diverse VJ usage argued against this for most clonotypes. In beta out-of-frame sequences, excess twin sharing was weaker, because having fewer shared sequences lowered the signal-to-noise ratio. In monozygotic twins, recombination models systematically underestimated out-of-frame TCR alpha sharing, but the models matched the sharing seen between unrelated individuals. Conclusions relied on cross-sectional statistical analysis, since the same donors could not be followed over many years. Abundant cord blood beta clonotypes had fewer insertions, young adult naive repertoires showed a similar but weaker trend, and memory repertoires showed no such trend. Compared with coincidental sharing between unrelated individuals, out-of-frame TCR alpha sequences shared between twins had an excess of sequences with low generation probability.

In its sample, this clonotype was seen many times. What this receptor recognizes is not known. One base away there is no much larger clone; base qualities are not given. Every donor in the study was a healthy Caucasian. Trimming removed 4 bases from V and 6 bases from J; the gene matches leave 6 bases unexplained. The germline V gene provides CDR1 SGHRS and CDR2 YFSETQ. From the cysteine through the phenylalanine, the CDR3 covers 13 amino acids. Solely the CDR3 DNA is kept, with 39 bases framed from the first base. The sample was cord blood. This clonotype was obtained from a newborn girl in good health. The chain employs TRBV5-1 and TRBJ1-2, and TRBD1 aligns with 7 junction nucleotides. DNA sequence: TGCGCCAGCAGCACGACAGGGTTCGATGGCTACACCTTC. Translated, it reads CASSTTGFDGYTF.